These T cell receptor beta chains were read from a single sample in a study of T-cell memory formation after mild COVID-19. TCRdb itself ran the 5' RACE reads through MiXCR, one entry per CDR3 protein. The table has approximately 480,000 distinct CDR3 sequences, about 20% seen once. The source material was PBMCs or a T cell subset sorted from them (not recorded which). These receptors originate from an adult woman who had mild COVID-19 (a few samples of this study predate the infection). Cell type and time point are not known. CDR3s include the opening cysteine and the closing phenylalanine or tryptophan. A D gene is named only where the DNA matches it firmly. Clone size is not always given. Where it is, it says once, few, many or a class for expanded clones.

D | size | J | V | CDR3 | DNA
. | . | TRBJ1-5 | TRBV7-2 | CASSSTVGTLNSNQPQHF | TGTGCCAGCAGCTCAACGGTCGGGACACTAAATAGCAATCAGCCCCAGCATTTT
TRBD2 | . | TRBJ2-5 | TRBV7-3 | CASSLHGTSGQETQYF | TGTGCCAGCAGCCTTCACGGGACTAGCGGACAAGAGACCCAGTACTTC
. | many | TRBJ2-2 | TRBV18 | CASSPDTGELFF | TGTGCCAGCAGCCCCGACACCGGGGAGCTGTTTTTT
TRBD2 | . | TRBJ2-1 | TRBV27 | CASSSTEGLAGRWNEQFF | TGTGCCAGCAGTTCAACCGAGGGACTAGCGGGACGTTGGAATGAGCAGTTCTTC
. | . | TRBJ1-6 | TRBV10-3 | CAISLGESPLHF | TGTGCCATCAGCTTGGGTGAATCACCCCTCCACTTT
TRBD2 | many | TRBJ2-1 | TRBV6-6 | CASGLAGETYNEQFF | TGTGCCAGCGGATTGGCGGGAGAGACCTACAATGAGCAGTTCTTC
TRBD1 | few | TRBJ1-5 | TRBV10-3 | CAISESSTGRDQPQHF | TGTGCCATCAGTGAGTCCTCGACAGGGCGAGATCAGCCCCAGCATTTT
. | . | TRBJ1-4 | TRBV4-1 | CASSQVRVEKLFF | TGCGCCAGCAGCCAGGTCCGGGTTGAAAAACTGTTTTTT
. | . | TRBJ1-1 | TRBV11-2 | CASMSTGFMNTEAFF | TGTGCCAGCATGTCCACGGGGTTTATGAACACTGAAGCTTTCTTT
. | many | TRBJ2-5 | TRBV29-1 | CSVGSETQYF | TGCAGCGTTGGGTCGGAGACCCAGTACTTC
TRBD1 | . | TRBJ1-5 | TRBV7-4 | CASSQIFGQGQYQPQHF | TGTGCCAGCAGCCAAATTTTCGGACAGGGTCAATATCAGCCCCAGCATTTT